These 12 T cell receptor beta chains were all obtained from the same sample, sequenced in a study of tissue T cells after allogeneic stem cell transplantation. Sequencing was performed with immunoSEQ multiplex PCR; in TCRdb, only in-frame clones are kept and a portion is missing. The sample includes thousands of clones, 50% of them seen just once. The sample's time point: mouse harvest day 7 after allogeneic transplant. Tail vein injection delivered 10^7 T-cell-depleted bone marrow cells and 10^6 splenic CD5+ T cells. The sample was gut tissue. The source is a female BALB/c mouse given C57BL/6 T cells with graft-versus-host disease after an allogeneic hematopoietic cell transplant.

This clone was seen only a few times. The gene names here belong to mouse. Read coverage stops 1 residue before the CDR3 terminus; the germline J gene supplies the remainder. The chain is built from TRBV13-3 and TRBJ1-4; a weak D match, TRBD1 (5 bases). CDR1 and CDR2 from the germline V gene are NNHDY and SYVADS. The CDR3 runs 15 residues. Deletions cut 3 bases from V and 0 bases from J, with 9 bases between. CDR3 residues: CASSAPTVSNERLFF. CDR3 bases read: TGTGCCAGCAGTGCCCCGACAGTTTCCAACGAAAGATTATTT.

Worth noting for this clone: Mouse gene names and germline throughout. The read halts 1 residue ahead of the CDR3 end, with the missing end drawn from the germline J gene. The chain has TRBV23 and TRBJ2-7; the DNA was not used to check the table's D call, TRBD1. Germline assignment: CDR1 KGHTA and CDR2 FQNQQP. The CDR3 has 14 amino acids. The CDR3 reads CSSSRGQGAREQYF. The covered CDR3 bases are TGCTCCAGCAGCCGGGGACAGGGGGCGCGAGAACAGTAC.

In regard to this clone: Germline and genes here are mouse. The observed sequence ends 1 residue before the CDR3 terminus, with the missing tail filled in from the germline J gene. V and J are TRBV26 and TRBJ2-5, with TRBD1 identical over 12 bases. V lost 5 bases and J lost 10; bases outside the gene matches: 4. CDR1 is KGHPV, CDR2 FQNQEV, per germline (reference sequence). The CDR3 spans 13 residues. CDR3 sequence: CASSTGTGGPQYF. CDR3 DNA (partial): TGTGCCAGCAGTACCGGGACAGGGGGCCCCCAGTAC. The full variable domain, completed using reference TRBV26 and TRBJ2-5, is NSKVIQTPRYLVKGQGQKAKMRCIPEKGHPVVFWYQQNKNNEFKFLINFQNQEVLQQIDMTEKRFSAECPSNSPCSLEIQSSEAGDSALYLCASSTGTGGPQYFGPGTRLLVL.

With respect to this clone: The gene names given are mouse names. The CDR3 reads CASRPTGGENTLYF. The sequenced part of the CDR3 DNA is TGTGCCAGCAGGCCGACTGGGGGGGAAAACACCTTGTAC. J is TRBJ2-4 and V is TRBV15; 11 bases align to TRBD2. The read finishes 1 residue shy of the CDR3 end, and the germline J gene is used to complete it. CDR3 size: 14 residues. V was pared by 6 bases and J by 4 bases, with 3 bases of the junction left unmatched. Germline V lookup: CDR1 SGHND, CDR2 FRSKSL.

Of note for this clone: Mouse gene names apply. Read data end 1 residue before the CDR3 end; the end is taken from the germline J gene. Other DNA sequences in the same sample also yield this CDR3. This sequence joins TRBV26 and TRBJ2-5; D might be TRBD1 or TRBD2, each matching 5 bases. The V and J ends lost 2 bases and 3 bases respectively, with 6 bases between them. The germline V gene encodes CDR1 KGHPV and CDR2 FQNQEV (reference sequence). This CDR3 contains 13 residues. CDR3 DNA (partial): TGTGCCAGCAGTCTGGGGGCTCAAGACACCCAGTAC. Its protein product is CASSLGAQDTQY. The entire CDR3 protein reads CASSLGAQDTQYF. The whole variable domain, filled in from reference TRBV26 and TRBJ2-5, reads NSKVIQTPRYLVKGQGQKAKMRCIPEKGHPVVFWYQQNKNNEFKFLINFQNQEVLQQIDMTEKRFSAECPSNSPCSLEIQSSEAGDSALYLCASSLGAQDTQYFGPGTRLLVL.

On this clone itself: Gene names denote mouse genes. The read ends 1 residue early relative to the CDR3; the germline J gene fills the gap. The rearrangement links TRBV26 to TRBJ2-5; D remains unclear. The CDR3 spans 11 residues. In germline, CDR1 is KGHPV, CDR2 FQNQEV (reference sequence). V lost 6 bases to trimming and J lost 4 bases, with 5 bases between them. The CDR3 loop reads CASSPKDTQYF. The CDR3 DNA, read in part, is TGTGCCAGCAGCCCCAAAGACACCCAGTAC. The full variable domain, completed using reference TRBV26 and TRBJ2-5, is NSKVIQTPRYLVKGQGQKAKMRCIPEKGHPVVFWYQQNKNNEFKFLINFQNQEVLQQIDMTEKRFSAECPSNSPCSLEIQSSEAGDSALYLCASSPKDTQYFGPGTRLLVL.

Turning to this clone: The gene names here belong to mouse. With the read ending 1 residue before the CDR3 end, the germline J gene is used to fill in that end. The rearrangement links TRBV3 to TRBJ1-1; 9 nucleotides match TRBD1. Germline CDR1 reads SNHLY; CDR2 reads FYNGKV (reference sequence). The CDR3 loop spans 14 amino acids. Trimming took 3 bases from V and 3 from J; bases not matched to a gene: 2. The sequenced CDR3 bases are TGTGCCAGCAGCTTGGGACAGGGAGACACAGAAGTCTTC. This translates into CASSLGQGDTEVF. The CDR3 reads in full as CASSLGQGDTEVFF.

Of note for this clone: The gene symbols are mouse symbols. The read ends 1 residue shy of where the CDR3 ends; the end is completed using the germline J gene. V gene TRBV13-2 combines with J gene TRBJ2-7; tentatively, D is TRBD1 or TRBD2 (6 bases each). Trimming stripped 7 bases from V and 3 bases from J, with 11 bases between. The CDR3 has 12 amino acids. Germline CDR1 NNHNN, CDR2 SYGAGS (reference sequence). CDR3 DNA (partial): TGTGCCAGCAGGGGGGACTTCTATGAACAGTAC. It codes for CASRGDFYEQY. The CDR3 reads in full as CASRGDFYEQYF.

Points on this clone: Here the gene names and germline are mouse. The read finishes 1 residue shy of the CDR3 end, and the germline J gene is used to complete it. This same CDR3 is encoded by further DNA sequences in the sample. The chain links TRBV16 to TRBJ1-2, with D possibly TRBD1 on 5 matching bases. V was trimmed by 1 base and J by 4 bases, leaving 7 bases between them. CDR3 length: 13 amino acids. Germline V gene sequence: CDR1 SGHSA, CDR2 FRNQAP. CDR3 region: CASSLGGTSDYTF. The CDR3 DNA, read in part, is TGTGCAAGCAGCTTAGGCGGGACCTCCGACTACACC.

This clone was counted a few times. Mouse names are used for the genes. The read ends 1 residue before the CDR3 terminus; that terminus is restored from the germline J gene. The rearrangement links TRBV26 to TRBJ2-1; D is unclear. This CDR3 comprises 13 residues. The germline CDR1 and CDR2 sequences are KGHPV and FQNQEV (reference sequence). Trimming left V 6 bases short and J 1 base short, with 7 bases between. The CDR3 DNA, read in part, is TGTGCCAGCAGGTCACAGAACTATGCTGAGCAGTTC. It encodes CASRSQNYAEQF. The CDR3 as a whole reads CASRSQNYAEQFF. Using reference TRBV26 and TRBJ2-1 for the parts outside the CDR3, the full variable domain is NSKVIQTPRYLVKGQGQKAKMRCIPEKGHPVVFWYQQNKNNEFKFLINFQNQEVLQQIDMTEKRFSAECPSNSPCSLEIQSSEAGDSALYLCASRSQNYAEQFFGPGTRLTVL.

About this clone itself: Each gene name is a mouse one. The CDR3 end falls 1 residue outside the read, so it is completed with the germline J gene. V and J are TRBV26 and TRBJ2-7, with D perhaps TRBD1 or TRBD2 (5 bases each). The V gene lost 4 bases and the J gene lost 6 bases, with 13 bases spanning the gap. Germline V lookup: CDR1 KGHPV, CDR2 FQNQEV (reference sequence). The CDR3 totals 13 residues. This CDR3 is CASSPTGRFEQYF. Partial CDR3 DNA: TGTGCCAGCAGTCCGACGGGGCGGTTTGAACAGTAC.

In its sample, this clone was seen a few times. Gene names and germline match the mouse. Sequencing ends 1 residue short of the CDR3 end; the germline J gene provides the rest. The chain recombines TRBV15 with TRBJ2-7, with 7 bases fitting TRBD1. Germline V lookup: CDR1 SGHND, CDR2 FRSKSL. V was pared by 5 bases and J by 4 bases, with 2 bases of the junction left unmatched. The CDR3 is 12 amino acids. CDR3 region: CASSKGQYEQYF. The CDR3 bases that were read are TGTGCCAGCAGTAAGGGACAGTATGAACAGTAC.